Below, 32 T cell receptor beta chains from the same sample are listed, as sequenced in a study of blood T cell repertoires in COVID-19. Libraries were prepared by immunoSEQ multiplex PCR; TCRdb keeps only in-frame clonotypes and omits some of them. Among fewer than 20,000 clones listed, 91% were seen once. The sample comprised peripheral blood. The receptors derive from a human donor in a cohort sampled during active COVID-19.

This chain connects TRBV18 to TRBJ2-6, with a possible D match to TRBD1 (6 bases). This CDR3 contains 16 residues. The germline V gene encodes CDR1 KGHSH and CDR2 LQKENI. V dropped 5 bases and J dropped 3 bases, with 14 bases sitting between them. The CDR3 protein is CASSKQGANGANVLTF. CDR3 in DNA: TGTGCCAGCTCAAAACAGGGAGCTAATGGGGCCAACGTCCTGACTTTC. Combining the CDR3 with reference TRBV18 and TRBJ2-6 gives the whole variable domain NAGVMQNPRHLVRRRGQEARLRCSPMKGHSHVYWYRQLPEEGLKFMVYLQKENIIDESGMPKERFSAEFPKEGPSILRIQQVVRGDSAAYFCASSKQGANGANVLTFGAGSRLTVL.

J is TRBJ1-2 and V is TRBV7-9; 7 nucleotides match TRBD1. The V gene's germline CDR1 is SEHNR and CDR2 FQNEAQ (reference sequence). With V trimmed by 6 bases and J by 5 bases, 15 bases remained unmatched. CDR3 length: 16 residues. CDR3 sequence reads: CASSSSGRQGVYGYTF. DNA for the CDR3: TGTGCCAGCAGTTCCAGCGGGCGACAGGGTGTTTATGGCTACACCTTC.

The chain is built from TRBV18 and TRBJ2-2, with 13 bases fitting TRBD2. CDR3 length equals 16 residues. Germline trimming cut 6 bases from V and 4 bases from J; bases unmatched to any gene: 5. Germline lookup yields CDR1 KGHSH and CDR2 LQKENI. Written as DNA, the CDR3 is TGTGCCAGCTCCCCGGGACTAGCGGGAACCACCGGGGAGCTGTTTTTT. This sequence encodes CASSPGLAGTTGELFF.

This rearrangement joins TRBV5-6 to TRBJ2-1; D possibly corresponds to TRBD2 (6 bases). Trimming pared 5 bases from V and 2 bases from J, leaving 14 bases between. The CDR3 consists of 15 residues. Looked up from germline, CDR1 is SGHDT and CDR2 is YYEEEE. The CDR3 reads CASSRRLGPYNEQFF. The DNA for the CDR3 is TGTGCCAGCAGTCGTAGACTAGGGCCCTACAATGAGCAGTTCTTC.

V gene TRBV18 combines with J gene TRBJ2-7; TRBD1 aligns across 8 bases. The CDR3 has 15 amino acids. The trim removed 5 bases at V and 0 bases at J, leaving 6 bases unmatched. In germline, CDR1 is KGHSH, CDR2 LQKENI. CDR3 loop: CASSGTGSFSYEQYF. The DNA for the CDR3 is TGTGCCAGCTCAGGGACAGGTTCTTTCTCCTACGAGCAGTACTTC.

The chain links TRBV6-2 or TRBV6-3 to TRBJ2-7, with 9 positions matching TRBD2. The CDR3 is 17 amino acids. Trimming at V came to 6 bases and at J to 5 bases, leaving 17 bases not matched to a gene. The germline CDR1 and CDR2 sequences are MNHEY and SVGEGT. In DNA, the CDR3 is TGTGCCAGCAGCAAGGAGTTCGGGGCCGGGACTAGCAACGAGCAGTACTTC. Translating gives CASSKEFGAGTSNEQYF.

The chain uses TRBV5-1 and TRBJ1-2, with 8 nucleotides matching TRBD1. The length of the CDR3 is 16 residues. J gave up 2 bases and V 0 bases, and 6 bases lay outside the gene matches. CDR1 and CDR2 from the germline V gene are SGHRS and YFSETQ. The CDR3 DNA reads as TGCGCCAGCAGCTTGGCGGGACAGGCCCCCAACTATGGCTACACCTTC. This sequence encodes CASSLAGQAPNYGYTF.

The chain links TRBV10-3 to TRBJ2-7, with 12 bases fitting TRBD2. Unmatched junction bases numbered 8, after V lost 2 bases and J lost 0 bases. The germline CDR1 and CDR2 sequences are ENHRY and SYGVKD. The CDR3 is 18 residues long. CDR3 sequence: CAISEGTSGSSFSYEQYF. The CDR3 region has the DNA TGTGCCATCAGTGAGGGGACTAGCGGGTCTTCTTTCTCCTACGAGCAGTACTTC.

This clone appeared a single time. The CDR3 region is CASSILKGVGTQYF. DNA of the CDR3: TGTGCCAGTAGTATCCTTAAGGGGGTTGGGACCCAGTACTTC. The gene calls are TRBV19 and TRBJ2-5; a weak D match, TRBD1 (6 bases). Per germline, CDR1 LNHDA and CDR2 SQIVND (reference sequence). This CDR3 is 14 amino acids long. With 3 bases removed from V and 7 bases from J, the gap between germline ends came to 15 bases.

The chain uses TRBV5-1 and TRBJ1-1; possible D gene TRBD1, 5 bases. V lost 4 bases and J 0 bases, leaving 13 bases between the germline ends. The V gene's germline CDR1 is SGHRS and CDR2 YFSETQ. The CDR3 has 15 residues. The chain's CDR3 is CASSRGDLLNTEAFF. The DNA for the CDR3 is TGCGCCAGCAGCCGGGGGGACCTCCTGAACACTGAAGCTTTCTTT.

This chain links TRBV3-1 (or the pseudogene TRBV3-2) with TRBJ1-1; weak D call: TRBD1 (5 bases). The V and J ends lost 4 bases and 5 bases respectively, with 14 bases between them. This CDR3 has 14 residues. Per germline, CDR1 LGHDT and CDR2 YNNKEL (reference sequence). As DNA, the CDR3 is TGTGCCAGCAGCCCCCTATGGGGCAAGACTGAAGCTTTCTTT. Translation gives CASSPLWGKTEAFF.

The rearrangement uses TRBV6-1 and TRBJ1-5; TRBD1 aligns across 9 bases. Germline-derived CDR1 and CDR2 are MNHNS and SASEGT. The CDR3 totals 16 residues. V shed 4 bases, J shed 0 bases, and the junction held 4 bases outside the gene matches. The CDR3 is CASSVGQGNSNQPQHF. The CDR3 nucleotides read TGTGCCAGCAGTGTGGGACAGGGAAATAGCAATCAGCCCCAGCATTTT.

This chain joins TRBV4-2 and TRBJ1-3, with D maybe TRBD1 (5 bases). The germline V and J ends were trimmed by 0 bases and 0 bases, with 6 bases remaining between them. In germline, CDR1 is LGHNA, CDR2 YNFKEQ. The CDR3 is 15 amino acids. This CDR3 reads CASSQEQGSGNTIYF. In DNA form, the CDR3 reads TGTGCCAGCAGCCAAGAGCAGGGCTCTGGAAACACCATATATTTT.

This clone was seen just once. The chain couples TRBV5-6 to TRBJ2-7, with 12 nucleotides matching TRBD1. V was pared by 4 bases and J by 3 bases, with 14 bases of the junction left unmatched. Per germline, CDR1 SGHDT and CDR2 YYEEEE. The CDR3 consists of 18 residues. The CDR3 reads CASSTGLGTGGDHYEQYF. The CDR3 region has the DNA TGTGCCAGCAGCACGGGGTTGGGGACAGGGGGCGACCACTACGAGCAGTACTTC.

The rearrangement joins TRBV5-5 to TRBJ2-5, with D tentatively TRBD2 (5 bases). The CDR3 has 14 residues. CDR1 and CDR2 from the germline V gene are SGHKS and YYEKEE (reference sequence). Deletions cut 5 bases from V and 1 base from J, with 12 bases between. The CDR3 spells CASSKPGSQETQYF. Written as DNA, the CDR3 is TGTGCCAGCAGTAAACCGGGATCCCAAGAGACCCAGTACTTC.

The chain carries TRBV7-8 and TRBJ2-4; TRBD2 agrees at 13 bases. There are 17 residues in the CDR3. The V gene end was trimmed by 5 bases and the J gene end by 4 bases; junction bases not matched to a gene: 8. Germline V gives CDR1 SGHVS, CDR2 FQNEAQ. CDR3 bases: TGTGCCAGCAGCCCAGGGACTAGCGGGGCCTATAAAAACATTCAGTACTTC. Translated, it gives CASSPGTSGAYKNIQYF.

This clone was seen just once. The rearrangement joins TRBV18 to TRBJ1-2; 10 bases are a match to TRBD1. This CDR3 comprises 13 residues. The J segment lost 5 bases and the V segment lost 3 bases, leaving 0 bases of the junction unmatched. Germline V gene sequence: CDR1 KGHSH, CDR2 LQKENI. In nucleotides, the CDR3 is TGTGCCAGCTCACCGGGACAGGGGTATGGCTACACCTTC. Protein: CASSPGQGYGYTF.

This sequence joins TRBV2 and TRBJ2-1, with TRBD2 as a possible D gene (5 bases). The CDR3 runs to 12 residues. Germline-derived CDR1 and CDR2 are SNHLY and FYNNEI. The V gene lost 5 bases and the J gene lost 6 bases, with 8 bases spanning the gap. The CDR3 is CASSKSGNEQFF. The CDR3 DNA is TGTGCCAGCAGTAAAAGCGGCAATGAGCAGTTCTTC. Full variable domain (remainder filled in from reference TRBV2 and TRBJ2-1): EPEVTQTPSHQVTQMGQEVILRCVPISNHLYFYWYRQILGQKVEFLVSFYNNEISEKSEIFDDQFSVERPDGSNFTLKIRSTKLEDSAMYFCASSKSGNEQFFGPGTRLTVL.

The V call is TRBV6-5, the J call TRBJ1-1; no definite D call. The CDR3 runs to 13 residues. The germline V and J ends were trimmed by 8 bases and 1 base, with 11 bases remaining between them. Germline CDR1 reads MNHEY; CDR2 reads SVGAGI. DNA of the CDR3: TGTGCCAGCGGTACAAGCGGGAACACTGAAGCTTTCTTT. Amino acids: CASGTSGNTEAFF.

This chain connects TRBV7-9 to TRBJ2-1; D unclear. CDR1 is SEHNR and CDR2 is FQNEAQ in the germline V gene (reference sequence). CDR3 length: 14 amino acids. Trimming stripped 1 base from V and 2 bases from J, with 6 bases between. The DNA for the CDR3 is TGTGCCAGCAGCTTAGGTTCGGCCTACAATGAGCAGTTCTTC. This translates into CASSLGSAYNEQFF. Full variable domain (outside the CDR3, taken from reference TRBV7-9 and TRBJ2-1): DTGVSQNPRHKITKRGQNVTFRCDPISEHNRLYWYRQTLGQGPEFLTYFQNEAQLEKSRLLSDRFSAERPKGSFSTLEIQRTEQGDSAMYLCASSLGSAYNEQFFGPGTRLTVL.

The CDR3 nucleotides read TGTGCCAGCAGCTGGTCGGAGCTTTCCTACGAGCAGTACTTC. This encodes CASSWSELSYEQYF. This rearrangement joins TRBV7-2 to TRBJ2-7, with D unclear. Per germline, CDR1 SGHTA and CDR2 FQGNSA. The CDR3 is made up of 14 amino acids. V lost 4 bases, J lost 1 base, and 11 bases lay in between. Using reference TRBV7-2 and TRBJ2-7 for the parts outside the CDR3, the full variable domain is GAGVSQSPSNKVTEKGKDVELRCDPISGHTALYWYRQSLGQGLEFLIYFQGNSAPDKSGLPSDRFSAERTGGSVSTLTIQRTQQEDSAVYLCASSWSELSYEQYFGPGTRLTVT.

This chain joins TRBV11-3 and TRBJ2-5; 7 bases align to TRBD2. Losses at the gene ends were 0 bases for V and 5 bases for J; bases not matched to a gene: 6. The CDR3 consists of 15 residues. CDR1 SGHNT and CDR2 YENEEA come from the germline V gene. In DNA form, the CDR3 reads TGTGCCAGCAGCTTAGATACACTGGGAGGGGAGACCCAGTACTTC. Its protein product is CASSLDTLGGETQYF.

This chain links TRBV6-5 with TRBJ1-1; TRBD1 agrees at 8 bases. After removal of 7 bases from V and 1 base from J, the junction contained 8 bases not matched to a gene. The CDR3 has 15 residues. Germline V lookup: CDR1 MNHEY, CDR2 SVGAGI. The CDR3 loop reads CASTPGGIGNTEAFF. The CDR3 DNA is TGTGCCAGCACCCCAGGGGGCATTGGGAACACTGAAGCTTTCTTT.

CDR3 region: CASSLLRGAGQGTYEQYF. DNA for the CDR3: TGTGCCAGCAGCCTACTTAGAGGGGCCGGACAGGGGACCTACGAGCAGTACTTC. The chain combines TRBV11-2 with TRBJ2-7, with TRBD1 matching over 9 bases. The CDR3 sequence is 18 residues long. V shed 5 bases, J shed 2 bases, and the junction held 16 bases outside the gene matches. CDR1 and CDR2 from the germline V gene are SGHAT and FQNNGV. Complete variable domain (other parts from reference TRBV11-2 and TRBJ2-7): EAGVAQSPRYKIIEKRQSVAFWCNPISGHATLYWYQQILGQGPKLLIQFQNNGVVDDSQLPKDRFSAERLKGVDSTLKIQPAKLEDSAVYLCASSLLRGAGQGTYEQYFGPGTRLTVT.

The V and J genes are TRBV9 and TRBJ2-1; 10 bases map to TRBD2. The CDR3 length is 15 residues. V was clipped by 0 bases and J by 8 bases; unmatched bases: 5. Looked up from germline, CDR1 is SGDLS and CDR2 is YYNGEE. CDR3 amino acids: CASSVAGLAFDEQFF. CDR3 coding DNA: TGTGCCAGCAGCGTAGCGGGACTAGCGTTCGATGAGCAGTTCTTC. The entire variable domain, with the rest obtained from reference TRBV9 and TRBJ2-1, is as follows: DSGVTQTPKHLITATGQRVTLRCSPRSGDLSVYWYQQSLDQGLQFLIQYYNGEERAKGNILERFSAQQFPDLHSELNLSSLELGDSALYFCASSVAGLAFDEQFFGPGTRLTVL.

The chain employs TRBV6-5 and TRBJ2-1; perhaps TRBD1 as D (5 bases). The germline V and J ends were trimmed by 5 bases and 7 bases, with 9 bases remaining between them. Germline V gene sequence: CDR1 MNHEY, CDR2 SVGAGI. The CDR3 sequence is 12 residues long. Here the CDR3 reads CASSRQSNEQFF. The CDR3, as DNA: TGTGCCAGCAGTCGACAGTCAAATGAGCAGTTCTTC.

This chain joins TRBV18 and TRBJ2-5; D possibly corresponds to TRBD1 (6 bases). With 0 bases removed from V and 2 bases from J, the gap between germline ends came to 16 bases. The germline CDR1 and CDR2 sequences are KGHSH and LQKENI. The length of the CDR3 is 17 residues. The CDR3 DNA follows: TGTGCCAGCTCACCACCGAAGGGCAGGGGATCACAAGAGACCCAGTACTTC. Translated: CASSPPKGRGSQETQYF.

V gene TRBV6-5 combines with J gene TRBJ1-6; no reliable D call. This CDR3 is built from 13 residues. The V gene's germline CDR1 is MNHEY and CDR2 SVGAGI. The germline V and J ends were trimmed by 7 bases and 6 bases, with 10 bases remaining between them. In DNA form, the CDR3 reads TGTGCCAGCATCCAGACAAGTAATTCACCCCTCCACTTT. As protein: CASIQTSNSPLHF.

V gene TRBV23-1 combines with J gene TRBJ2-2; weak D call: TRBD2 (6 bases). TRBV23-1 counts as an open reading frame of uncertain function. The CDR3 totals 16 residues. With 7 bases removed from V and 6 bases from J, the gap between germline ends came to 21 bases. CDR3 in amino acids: CASNRIYGGFSGELFF. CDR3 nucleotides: TGCGCCAGCAATCGCATCTATGGGGGGTTCTCCGGGGAGCTGTTTTTT.

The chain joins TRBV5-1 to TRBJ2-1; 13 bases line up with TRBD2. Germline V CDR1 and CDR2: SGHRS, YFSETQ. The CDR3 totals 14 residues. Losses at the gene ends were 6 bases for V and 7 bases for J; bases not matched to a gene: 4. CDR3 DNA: TGCGCCAGCAAGCCGACTAGCGGGGGGAATGAGCAGTTCTTC. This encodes CASKPTSGGNEQFF.

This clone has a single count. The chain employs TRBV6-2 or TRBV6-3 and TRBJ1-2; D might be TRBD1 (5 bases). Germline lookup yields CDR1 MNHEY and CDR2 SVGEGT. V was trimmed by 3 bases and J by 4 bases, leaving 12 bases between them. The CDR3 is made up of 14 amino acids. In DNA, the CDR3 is TGTGCCAGCAGTTATCCCGACAGCTTCTATGGCTACACCTTC. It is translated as CASSYPDSFYGYTF.

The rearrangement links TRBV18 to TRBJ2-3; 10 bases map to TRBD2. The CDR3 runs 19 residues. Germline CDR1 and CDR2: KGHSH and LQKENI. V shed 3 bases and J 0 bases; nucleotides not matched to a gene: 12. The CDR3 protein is CASSPTPGLASPSTDTQYF. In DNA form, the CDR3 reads TGTGCCAGCTCACCGACTCCGGGACTAGCGTCACCGAGCACAGATACGCAGTATTTT.